This T cell receptor (beta chain) came from a study of shared clonotypes between healthy human individuals. Genomic DNA (from each subset) was split evenly across several immunoSEQ plates. Repertoires were generated with immunoSEQ multiplex PCR, while TCRdb's copy carries only in-frame clones and drops some. The table lists over a million clones, around three quarters of them singletons. This CDR3 is built from 15 residues. CDR1 is ENHRY and CDR2 is SYGVKD in the germline V gene. V was trimmed by 2 bases and J by 2 bases, leaving 12 bases between them. Only Caucasian adults living in Nashville, Tennessee made up the donor group.

The receptor's source is a man aged 18 to 30 in good health. Some clones in this sample may be carry-over from other donors' samples. The rearrangement links TRBV10-3 to TRBJ2-5; a weak D match, TRBD2 (5 bases). Sequences were obtained from memory CD4+ T cells from PBMCs. Subset of the sample: CD45RA-negative fraction. CDR3 amino acids: CAISEGREAQETQYF. CDR3 coding DNA: TGTGCCATCAGTGAGGGGAGAGAGGCTCAAGAGACCCAGTACTTC.